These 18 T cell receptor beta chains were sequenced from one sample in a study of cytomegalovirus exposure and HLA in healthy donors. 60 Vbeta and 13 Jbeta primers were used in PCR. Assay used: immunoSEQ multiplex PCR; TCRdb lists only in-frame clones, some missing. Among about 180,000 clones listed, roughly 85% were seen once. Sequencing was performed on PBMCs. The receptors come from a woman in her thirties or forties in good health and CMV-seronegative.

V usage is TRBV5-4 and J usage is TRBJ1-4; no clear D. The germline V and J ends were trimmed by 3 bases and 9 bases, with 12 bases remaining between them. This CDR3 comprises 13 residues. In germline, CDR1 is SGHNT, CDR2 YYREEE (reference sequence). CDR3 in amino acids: CASSSRQTQKLFF. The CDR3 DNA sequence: TGTGCCAGCAGCTCCCGACAAACTCAAAAACTGTTTTTT.

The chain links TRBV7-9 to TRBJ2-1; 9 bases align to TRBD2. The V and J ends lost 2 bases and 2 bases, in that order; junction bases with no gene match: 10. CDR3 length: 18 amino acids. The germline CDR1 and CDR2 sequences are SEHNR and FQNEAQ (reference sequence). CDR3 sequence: CASSLSGASGVAYNEQFF. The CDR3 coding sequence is TGTGCCAGCAGCTTATCCGGGGCTAGCGGGGTCGCCTACAATGAGCAGTTCTTC.

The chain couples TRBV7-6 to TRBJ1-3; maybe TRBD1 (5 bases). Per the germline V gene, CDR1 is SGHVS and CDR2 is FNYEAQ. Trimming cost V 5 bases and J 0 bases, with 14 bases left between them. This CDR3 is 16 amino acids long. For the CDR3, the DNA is TGTGCCAGCAGCAGAACGACAGCATTCTCTGGAAACACCATATATTTT. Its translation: CASSRTTAFSGNTIYF.

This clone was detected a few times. CDR3 protein: CASSHERGAPSTDTQYF. The CDR3 DNA reads TGTGCCAGCAGTCATGAGCGGGGGGCCCCAAGCACAGATACGCAGTATTTT. This rearrangement joins TRBV4-2 to TRBJ2-3, with 9 positions matching TRBD2. The V gene end was trimmed by 6 bases and the J gene end by 0 bases; junction bases not matched to a gene: 10. There are 17 residues in the CDR3. The germline V gene encodes CDR1 LGHNA and CDR2 YNFKEQ.

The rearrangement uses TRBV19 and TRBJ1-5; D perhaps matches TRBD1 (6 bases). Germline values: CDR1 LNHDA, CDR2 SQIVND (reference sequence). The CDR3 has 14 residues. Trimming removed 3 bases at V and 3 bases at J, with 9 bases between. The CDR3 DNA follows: TGTGCCAGTAGTATGGACAGAATCAATCAGCCCCAGCATTTT. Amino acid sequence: CASSMDRINQPQHF.

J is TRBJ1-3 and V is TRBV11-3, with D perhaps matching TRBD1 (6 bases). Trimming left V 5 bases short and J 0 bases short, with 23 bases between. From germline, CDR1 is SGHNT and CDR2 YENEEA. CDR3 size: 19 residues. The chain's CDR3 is CASSGVGGEADHSGNTIYF. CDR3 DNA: TGTGCCAGCAGCGGCGTAGGGGGAGAGGCGGATCACTCTGGAAACACCATATATTTT. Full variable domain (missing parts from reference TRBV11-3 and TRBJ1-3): EAGVVQSPRYKIIEKKQPVAFWCNPISGHNTLYWYLQNLGQGPELLIRYENEEAVDDSQLPKDRFSAERLKGVDSTLKIQPAELGDSAVYLCASSGVGGEADHSGNTIYFGEGSWLTVV.

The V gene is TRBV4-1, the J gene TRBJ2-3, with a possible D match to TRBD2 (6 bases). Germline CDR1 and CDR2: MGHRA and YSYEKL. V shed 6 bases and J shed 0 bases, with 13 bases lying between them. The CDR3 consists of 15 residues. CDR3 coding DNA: TGCGCCAGCAGACGACTAGGCTCTAGCACAGATACGCAGTATTTT. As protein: CASRRLGSSTDTQYF.

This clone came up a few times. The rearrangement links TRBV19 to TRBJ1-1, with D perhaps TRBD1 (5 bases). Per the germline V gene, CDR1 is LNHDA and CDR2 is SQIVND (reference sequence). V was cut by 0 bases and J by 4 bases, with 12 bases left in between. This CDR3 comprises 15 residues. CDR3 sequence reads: CASSIDRASSTEAFF. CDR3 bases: TGTGCCAGTAGTATAGACAGGGCTTCTAGCACTGAAGCTTTCTTT. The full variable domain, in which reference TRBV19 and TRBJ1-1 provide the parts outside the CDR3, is DGGITQSPKYLFRKEGQNVTLSCEQNLNHDAMYWYRQDPGQGLRLIYYSQIVNDFQKGDIAEGYSVSREKKESFPLTVTSAQKNPTAFYLCASSIDRASSTEAFFGQGTRLTVV.

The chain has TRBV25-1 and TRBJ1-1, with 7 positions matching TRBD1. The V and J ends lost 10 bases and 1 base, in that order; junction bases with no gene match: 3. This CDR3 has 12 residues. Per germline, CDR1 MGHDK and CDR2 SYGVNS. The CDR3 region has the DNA TGTGCCACCCGACAGGGGAACACTGAAGCTTTCTTT. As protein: CATRQGNTEAFF.

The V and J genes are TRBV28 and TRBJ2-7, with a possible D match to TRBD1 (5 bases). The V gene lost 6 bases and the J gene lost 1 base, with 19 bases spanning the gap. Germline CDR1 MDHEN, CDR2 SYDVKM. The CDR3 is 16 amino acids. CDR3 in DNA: TGTGCCAGCAGCCTCCCGCTAAGGGGCCCATCCTACGAGCAGTACTTC. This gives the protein CASSLPLRGPSYEQYF.

DNA for the CDR3: TGTGCCAGCAGTCTACAGGGGCCTTCGGAGACCCAGTACTTC. Amino acids: CASSLQGPSETQYF. The genes are TRBV6-6 and TRBJ2-5; 7 bases agree with TRBD1. In germline, CDR1 is MNHNY, CDR2 SVGAGI (reference sequence). This CDR3 is 14 amino acids long. V gave up 5 bases and J gave up 5 bases; unmatched junction bases: 8.

CDR3 residues: CASRPAGIFYGYTF. Here the CDR3 DNA reads TGTGCCAGCCGCCCCGCAGGGATCTTCTATGGCTACACCTTC. The chain employs TRBV6-5 and TRBJ1-2, with a weak D call TRBD1 (5 bases). Germline CDR1 and CDR2: MNHEY and SVGAGI. The CDR3 contains 14 residues. With 8 bases removed from V and 4 bases from J, the gap between germline ends came to 17 bases.

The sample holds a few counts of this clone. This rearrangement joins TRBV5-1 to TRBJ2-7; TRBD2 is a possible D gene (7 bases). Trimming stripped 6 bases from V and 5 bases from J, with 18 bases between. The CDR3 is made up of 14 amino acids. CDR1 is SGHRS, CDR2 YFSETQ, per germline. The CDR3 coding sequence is TGCGCCAGCATGAGTGGGGGGGGCAAGAACGAGCAGTACTTC. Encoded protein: CASMSGGGKNEQYF.

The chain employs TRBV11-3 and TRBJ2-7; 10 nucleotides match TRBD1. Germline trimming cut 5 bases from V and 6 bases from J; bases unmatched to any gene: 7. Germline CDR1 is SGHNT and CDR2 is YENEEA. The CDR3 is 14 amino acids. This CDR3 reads CASSPGQGISEQYF. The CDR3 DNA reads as TGTGCCAGCAGCCCGGGACAGGGGATCAGCGAGCAGTACTTC.

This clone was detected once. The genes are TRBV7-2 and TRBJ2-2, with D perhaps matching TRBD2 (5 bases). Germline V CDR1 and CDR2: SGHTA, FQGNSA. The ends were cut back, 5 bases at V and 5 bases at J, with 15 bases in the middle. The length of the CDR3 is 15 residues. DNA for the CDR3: TGTGCCAGCAGCCCGGGAACCCTACGGACCGGGGAGCTGTTTTTT. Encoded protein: CASSPGTLRTGELFF.

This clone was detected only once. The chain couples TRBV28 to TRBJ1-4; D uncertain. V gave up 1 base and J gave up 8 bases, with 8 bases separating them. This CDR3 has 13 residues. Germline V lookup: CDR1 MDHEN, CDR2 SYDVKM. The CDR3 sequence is CASSLFGREKLFF. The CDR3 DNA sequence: TGTGCCAGCAGTTTATTCGGGAGGGAAAAACTGTTTTTT.

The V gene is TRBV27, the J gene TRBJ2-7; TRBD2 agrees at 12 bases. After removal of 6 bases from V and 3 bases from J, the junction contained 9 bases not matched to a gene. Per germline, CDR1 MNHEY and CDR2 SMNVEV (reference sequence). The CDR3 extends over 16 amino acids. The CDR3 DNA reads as TGTGCCAGCAGCCCTAACGGACTAGCGGGATACTACGAGCAGTACTTC. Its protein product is CASSPNGLAGYYEQYF.

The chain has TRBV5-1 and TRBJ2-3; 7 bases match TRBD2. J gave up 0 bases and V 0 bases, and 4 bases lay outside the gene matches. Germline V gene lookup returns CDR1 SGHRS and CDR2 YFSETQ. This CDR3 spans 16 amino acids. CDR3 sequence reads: CASSLEPSGSTDTQYF. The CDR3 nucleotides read TGCGCCAGCAGCTTGGAACCTAGCGGTAGCACAGATACGCAGTATTTT.